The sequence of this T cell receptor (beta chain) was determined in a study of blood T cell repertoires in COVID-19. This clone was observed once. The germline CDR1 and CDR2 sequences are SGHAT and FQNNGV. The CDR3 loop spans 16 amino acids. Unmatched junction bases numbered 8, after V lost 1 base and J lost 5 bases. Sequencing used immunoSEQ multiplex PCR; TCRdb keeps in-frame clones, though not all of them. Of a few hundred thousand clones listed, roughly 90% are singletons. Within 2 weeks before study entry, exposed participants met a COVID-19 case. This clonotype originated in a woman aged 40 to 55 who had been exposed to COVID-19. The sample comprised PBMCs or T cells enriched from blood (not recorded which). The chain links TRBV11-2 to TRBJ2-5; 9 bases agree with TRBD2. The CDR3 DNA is TGTGCCAGCAGCTTAGTGGCGGGAGGGCCGTGGGAGACCCAGTACTTC. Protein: CASSLVAGGPWETQYF. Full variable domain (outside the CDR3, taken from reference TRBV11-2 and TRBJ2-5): EAGVAQSPRYKIIEKRQSVAFWCNPISGHATLYWYQQILGQGPKLLIQFQNNGVVDDSQLPKDRFSAERLKGVDSTLKIQPAKLEDSAVYLCASSLVAGGPWETQYFGPGTRLLVL.